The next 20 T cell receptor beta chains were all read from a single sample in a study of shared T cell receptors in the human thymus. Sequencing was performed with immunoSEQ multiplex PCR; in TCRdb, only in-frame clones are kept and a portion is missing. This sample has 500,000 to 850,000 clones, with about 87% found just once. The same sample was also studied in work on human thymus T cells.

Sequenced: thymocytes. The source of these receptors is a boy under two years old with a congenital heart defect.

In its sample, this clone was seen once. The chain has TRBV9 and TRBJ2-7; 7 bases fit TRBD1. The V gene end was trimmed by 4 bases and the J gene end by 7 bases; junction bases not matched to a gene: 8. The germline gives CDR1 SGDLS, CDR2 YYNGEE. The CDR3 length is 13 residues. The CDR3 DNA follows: TGTGCCAGCAGCACCGAGGGCAGGGGGGAGCAGTACTTC. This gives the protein CASSTEGRGEQYF. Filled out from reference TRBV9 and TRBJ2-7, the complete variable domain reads DSGVTQTPKHLITATGQRVTLRCSPRSGDLSVYWYQQSLDQGLQFLIQYYNGEERAKGNILERFSAQQFPDLHSELNLSSLELGDSALYFCASSTEGRGEQYFGPGTRLTVT.

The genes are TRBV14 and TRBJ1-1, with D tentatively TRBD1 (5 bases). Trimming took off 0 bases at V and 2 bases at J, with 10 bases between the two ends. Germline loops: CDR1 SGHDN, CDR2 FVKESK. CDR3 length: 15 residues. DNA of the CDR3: TGTGCCAGCAGCCAAGACGGGGGATATAACACTGAAGCTTTCTTT. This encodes CASSQDGGYNTEAFF.

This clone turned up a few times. CDR3 sequence: CASSDPSLRGYTF. Here the CDR3 DNA reads TGTGCCAGCTCTGACCCTTCCTTGAGGGGCTACACCTTC. V is TRBV18 and J is TRBJ1-2; D remains ambiguous. Germline V gives CDR1 KGHSH, CDR2 LQKENI. The V end lost 6 bases, the J end lost 8 bases, and 16 bases lay between the germline ends. This CDR3 contains 13 residues.

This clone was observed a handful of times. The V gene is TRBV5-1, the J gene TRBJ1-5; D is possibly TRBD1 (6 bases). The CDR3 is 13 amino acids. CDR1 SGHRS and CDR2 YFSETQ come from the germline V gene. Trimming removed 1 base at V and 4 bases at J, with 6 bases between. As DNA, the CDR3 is TGCGCCAGCAGCTTGACAGGGAATCAGCCCCAGCATTTT. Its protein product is CASSLTGNQPQHF. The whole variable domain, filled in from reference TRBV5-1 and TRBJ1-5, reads KAGVTQTPRYLIKTRGQQVTLSCSPISGHRSVSWYQQTPGQGLQFLFEYFSETQRNKGNFPGRFSGRQFSNSRSEMNVSTLELGDSALYLCASSLTGNQPQHFGDGTRLSIL.

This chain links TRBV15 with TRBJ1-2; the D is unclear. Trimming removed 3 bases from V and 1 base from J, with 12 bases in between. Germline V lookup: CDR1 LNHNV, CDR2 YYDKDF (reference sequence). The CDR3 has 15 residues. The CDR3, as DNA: TGTGCCACCAGCAGGGACCCTGGGAGTAACTATGGCTACACCTTC. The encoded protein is CATSRDPGSNYGYTF.

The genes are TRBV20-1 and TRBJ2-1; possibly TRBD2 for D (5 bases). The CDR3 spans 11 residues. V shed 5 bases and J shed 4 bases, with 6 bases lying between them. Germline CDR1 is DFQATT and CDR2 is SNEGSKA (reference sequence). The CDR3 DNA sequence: TGCAGTGCTGCGGGTTACAATGAGCAGTTCTTC. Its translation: CSAAGYNEQFF.

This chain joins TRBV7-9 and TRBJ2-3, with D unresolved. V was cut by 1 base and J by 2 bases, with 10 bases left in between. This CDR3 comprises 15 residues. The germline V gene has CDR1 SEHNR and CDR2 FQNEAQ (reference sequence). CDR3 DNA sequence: TGTGCCAGCAGCTTAGAGGCGGATAACACAGATACGCAGTATTTT. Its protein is CASSLEADNTDTQYF.

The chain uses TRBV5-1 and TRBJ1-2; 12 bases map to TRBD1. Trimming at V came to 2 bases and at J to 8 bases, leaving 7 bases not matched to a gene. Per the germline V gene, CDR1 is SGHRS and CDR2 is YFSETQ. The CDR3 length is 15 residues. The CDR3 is CASSFRDRGREGYTF. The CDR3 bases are TGCGCCAGCAGCTTCCGGGACAGGGGGCGCGAAGGCTACACCTTC.

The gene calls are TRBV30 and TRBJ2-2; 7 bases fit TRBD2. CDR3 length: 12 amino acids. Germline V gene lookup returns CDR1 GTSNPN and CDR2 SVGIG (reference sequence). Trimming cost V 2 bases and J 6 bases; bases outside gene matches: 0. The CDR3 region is CAWSRGAGELFF. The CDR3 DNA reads TGTGCCTGGAGTCGGGGGGCCGGGGAGCTGTTTTTT.

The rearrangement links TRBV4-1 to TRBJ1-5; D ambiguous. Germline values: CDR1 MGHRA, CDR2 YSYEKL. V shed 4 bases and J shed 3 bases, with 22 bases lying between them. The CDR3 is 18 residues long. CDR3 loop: CASSPNPPGEWANQPQHF. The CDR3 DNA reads TGCGCCAGCAGCCCGAATCCCCCTGGTGAGTGGGCCAATCAGCCCCAGCATTTT.

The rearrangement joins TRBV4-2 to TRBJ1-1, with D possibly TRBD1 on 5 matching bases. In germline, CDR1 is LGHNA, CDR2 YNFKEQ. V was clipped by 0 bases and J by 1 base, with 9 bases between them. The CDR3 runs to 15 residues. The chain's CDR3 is CASSQEVGGNTEAFF. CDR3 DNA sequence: TGTGCCAGCAGCCAAGAGGTCGGGGGGAACACTGAAGCTTTCTTT.

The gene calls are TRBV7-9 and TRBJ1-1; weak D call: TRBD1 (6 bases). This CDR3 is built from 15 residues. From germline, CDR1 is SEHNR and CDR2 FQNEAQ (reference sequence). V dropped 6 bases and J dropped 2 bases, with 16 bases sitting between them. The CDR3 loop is CASRRAGTQNTEAFF. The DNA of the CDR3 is TGTGCCAGCAGACGAGCCGGGACACAAAACACTGAAGCTTTCTTT.

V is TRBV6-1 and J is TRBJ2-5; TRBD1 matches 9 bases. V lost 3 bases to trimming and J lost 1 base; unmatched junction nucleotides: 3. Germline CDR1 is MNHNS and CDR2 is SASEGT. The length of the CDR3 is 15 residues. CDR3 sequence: CASSDQGQGQETQYF. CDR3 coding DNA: TGTGCCAGCAGTGACCAGGGACAGGGCCAAGAGACCCAGTACTTC.

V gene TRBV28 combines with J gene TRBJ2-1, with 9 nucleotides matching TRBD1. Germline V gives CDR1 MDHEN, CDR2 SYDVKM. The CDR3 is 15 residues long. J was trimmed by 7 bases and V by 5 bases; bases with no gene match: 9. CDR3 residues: CASSPAAGQGNEQFF. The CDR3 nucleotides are TGTGCCAGCAGTCCAGCTGCCGGACAGGGGAATGAGCAGTTCTTC.

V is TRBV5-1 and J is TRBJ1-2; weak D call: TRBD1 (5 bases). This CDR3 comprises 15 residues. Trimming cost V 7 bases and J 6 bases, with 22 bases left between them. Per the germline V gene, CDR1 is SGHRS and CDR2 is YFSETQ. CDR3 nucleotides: TGCGCCAGCGGTCTCTCGGGGGGAGAGGTGGATGGCTACACCTTC. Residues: CASGLSGGEVDGYTF.

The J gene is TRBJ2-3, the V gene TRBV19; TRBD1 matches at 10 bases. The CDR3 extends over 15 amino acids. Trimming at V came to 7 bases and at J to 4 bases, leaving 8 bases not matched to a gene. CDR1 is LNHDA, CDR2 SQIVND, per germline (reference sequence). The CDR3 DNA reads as TGTGCCAGTACGACCCCCGGGACAGGGGCAGATACGCAGTATTTT. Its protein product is CASTTPGTGADTQYF. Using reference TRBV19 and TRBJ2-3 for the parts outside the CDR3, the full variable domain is DGGITQSPKYLFRKEGQNVTLSCEQNLNHDAMYWYRQDPGQGLRLIYYSQIVNDFQKGDIAEGYSVSREKKESFPLTVTSAQKNPTAFYLCASTTPGTGADTQYFGPGTRLTVL.

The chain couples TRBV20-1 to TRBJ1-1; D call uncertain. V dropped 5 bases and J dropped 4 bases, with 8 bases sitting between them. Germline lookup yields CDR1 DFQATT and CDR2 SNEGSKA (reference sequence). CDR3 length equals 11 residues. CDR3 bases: TGCAGTGCTGGGGAGCCCACTGAAGCTTTCTTT. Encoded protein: CSAGEPTEAFF.

The CDR3 DNA sequence: TGTGCCAGTAGTCCCTGGGGGGACACCGGGGGGGACAGCAATCAGCCCCAGCATTTT. Translated, it gives CASSPWGDTGGDSNQPQHF. The V and J genes are TRBV19 and TRBJ1-5, with a possible D match to TRBD1 (6 bases). V lost 5 bases, J lost 1 base, and 24 bases lay in between. This CDR3 spans 19 amino acids. The germline gives CDR1 LNHDA, CDR2 SQIVND (reference sequence).

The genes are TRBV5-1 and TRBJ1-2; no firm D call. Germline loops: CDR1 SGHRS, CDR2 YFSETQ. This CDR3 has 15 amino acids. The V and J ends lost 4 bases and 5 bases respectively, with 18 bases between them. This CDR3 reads CASSHSGQLKYGYTF. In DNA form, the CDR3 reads TGCGCCAGCAGCCACAGCGGTCAGTTAAAATATGGCTACACCTTC.

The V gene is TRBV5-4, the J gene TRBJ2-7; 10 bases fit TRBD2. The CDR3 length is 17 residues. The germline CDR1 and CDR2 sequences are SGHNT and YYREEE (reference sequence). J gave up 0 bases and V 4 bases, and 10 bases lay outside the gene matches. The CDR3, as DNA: TGTGCCAGCAGCCCCCATAGCGGGAGGCAGAGCTCCTACGAGCAGTACTTC. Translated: CASSPHSGRQSSYEQYF.